Presented here are 2 T cell receptor beta chains from one specimen sequenced in a study of blood T cell repertoires in COVID-19. The protocol was immunoSEQ multiplex PCR, while the TCRdb copy is restricted to in-frame clones and leaves out a portion. The sample carries roughly 150,000 clones, less than 80% recorded once. Sequences were obtained from PBMCs or T cells enriched from blood (not recorded which). These receptors were obtained from a woman in her 70s in a cohort exposed to, infected with or recovered from COVID-19 (not recorded which).

This chain joins TRBV5-8 and TRBJ2-1; D ambiguous. The CDR3 covers 13 residues. Per the germline V gene, CDR1 is SGHTS and CDR2 is YDEGEE. The V end lost 1 base, the J end lost 6 bases, and 8 bases lay between the germline ends. CDR3 loop: CASSLSRSNEQFF. The CDR3 DNA reads TGTGCCAGCAGCTTGTCAAGGAGCAATGAGCAGTTCTTC.

The genes are TRBV24-1 and TRBJ2-3; 8 nucleotides match TRBD1. This CDR3 region has 15 residues. CDR1 and CDR2 from the germline V gene are KGHDR and SFDVKD. The ends lost 9 bases at V and 2 bases at J; junction bases unmatched: 9. CDR3: CATETGGPNTDTQYF. DNA for the CDR3: TGTGCCACCGAAACAGGGGGTCCTAACACAGATACGCAGTATTTT.